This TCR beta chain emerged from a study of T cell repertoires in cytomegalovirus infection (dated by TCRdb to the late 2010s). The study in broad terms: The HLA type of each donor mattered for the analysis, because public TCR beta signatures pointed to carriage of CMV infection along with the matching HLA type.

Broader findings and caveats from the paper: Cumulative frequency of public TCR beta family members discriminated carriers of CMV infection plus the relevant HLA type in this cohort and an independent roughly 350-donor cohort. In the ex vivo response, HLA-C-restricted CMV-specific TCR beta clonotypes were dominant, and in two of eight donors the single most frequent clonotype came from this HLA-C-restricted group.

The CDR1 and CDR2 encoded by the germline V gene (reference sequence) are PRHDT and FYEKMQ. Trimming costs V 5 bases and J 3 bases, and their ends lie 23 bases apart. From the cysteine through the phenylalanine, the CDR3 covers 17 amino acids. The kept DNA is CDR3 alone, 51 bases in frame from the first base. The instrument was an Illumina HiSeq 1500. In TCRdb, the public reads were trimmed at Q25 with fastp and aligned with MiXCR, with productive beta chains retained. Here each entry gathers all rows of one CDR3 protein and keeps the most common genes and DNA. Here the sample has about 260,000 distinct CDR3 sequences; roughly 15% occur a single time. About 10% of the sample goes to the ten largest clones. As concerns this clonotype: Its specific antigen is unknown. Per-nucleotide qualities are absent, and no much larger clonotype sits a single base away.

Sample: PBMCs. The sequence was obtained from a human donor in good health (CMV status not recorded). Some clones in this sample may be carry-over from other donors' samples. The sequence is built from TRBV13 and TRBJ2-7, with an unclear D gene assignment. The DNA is TGTGCCAGCAGCCCCCTCCCCCATGGGGTAGGTAACTACGAGCAGTACTTC. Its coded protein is CASSPLPHGVGNYEQYF.